Here is one T cell receptor (beta chain) with its context. TCRdb re-called the RT-PCR reads through MiXCR, storing one row per CDR3 protein. The data contain about 210,000 distinct CDR3 sequences, 35% to 45% of them singletons. The sample originates from a study of patients and donors after allogeneic stem cell transplantation. From germline, CDR1 is SGDLS and CDR2 YYNGEE. V lost 4 bases to trimming and J lost 9 bases, with 19 bases between them. The CDR3 spans 14 residues. This chain joins TRBV9 and TRBJ2-5; tentatively, D is TRBD1 (6 bases). The source of this sequence is a human donor who was either an allogeneic HSCT recipient or a stem cell or donor lymphocyte infusion donor (not recorded which). It is not recorded whose cells these are; they may come from a transplant donor. Sample: blood, either unsorted or a sorted T cell fraction (not recorded which). CDR3 sequence (DNA): TGTGCCAGCAGCATCGACGGAAGGGGGAAGGCCCAGTACTTC. Encoded protein: CASSIDGRGKAQYF.